What follows are 29 T cell receptor beta chains derived from one specimen sequenced in a study of blood T cell repertoires in COVID-19. Measured with immunoSEQ multiplex PCR; TCRdb has only the in-frame clones, and not every one. This repertoire shows roughly 190,000 clones, almost 85% found once; its top ten account for roughly 5.3%. The sequenced sample was peripheral blood. The receptors were gathered from an older woman with active or convalescent COVID-19.

V gene TRBV6-5 combines with J gene TRBJ1-6, with TRBD1 as a possible D gene (5 bases). Germline V gene lookup returns CDR1 MNHEY and CDR2 SVGAGI. There are 11 residues in the CDR3. V was pared by 8 bases and J by 11 bases, with 10 bases between. As DNA, the CDR3 is TGTGCCAGCGGTAGGGGCACACCCCTCCACTTT. Amino acid sequence: CASGRGTPLHF.

This chain links TRBV29-1 with TRBJ2-1; 8 bases are a match to TRBD2. CDR1 SQVTM and CDR2 ANQGSEA come from the germline V gene. This CDR3 is built from 13 residues. V lost 4 bases, J lost 9 bases, and 8 bases stayed unmatched. CDR3 sequence: CSVGGRSRGEQFF. In DNA form, the CDR3 reads TGCAGCGTTGGCGGGAGGAGTCGGGGTGAGCAGTTCTTC.

This rearrangement joins TRBV5-6 to TRBJ2-1; TRBD2 might be the D (6 bases). There are 15 residues in the CDR3. CDR1 is SGHDT, CDR2 YYEEEE, per germline. Trimming shortened V by 0 bases and J by 4 bases, and 11 bases separated the two germline ends. The CDR3 DNA follows: TGTGCCAGCAGCTTGGTGGCTAGCGCGTACAATGAGCAGTTCTTC. Encoded protein: CASSLVASAYNEQFF.

The rearrangement links TRBV7-9 to TRBJ1-4; D perhaps matches TRBD1 (5 bases). Trimming took off 1 base at V and 7 bases at J, with 10 bases between the two ends. Germline V lookup: CDR1 SEHNR, CDR2 FQNEAQ (reference sequence). The CDR3 is made up of 14 amino acids. The CDR3 DNA is TGTGCCAGCAGCTTAGGCGTAAGGGGTGAAAAACTGTTTTTT. Amino acid sequence: CASSLGVRGEKLFF.

The gene calls are TRBV19 and TRBJ2-5; 11 bases are a match to TRBD1. The germline gives CDR1 LNHDA, CDR2 SQIVND (reference sequence). Trimming at V came to 7 bases and at J to 5 bases, leaving 9 bases not matched to a gene. This CDR3 is built from 15 residues. The CDR3 reads CASMNLGQGEETQYF. CDR3 DNA: TGTGCCAGTATGAACCTGGGACAGGGGGAGGAGACCCAGTACTTC.

This chain uses TRBV19 with TRBJ2-3, with 9 bases fitting TRBD1. Trimming removed 5 bases from V and 1 base from J; junction bases left unmatched: 7. The germline gives CDR1 LNHDA, CDR2 SQIVND (reference sequence). The CDR3 has 16 amino acids. The CDR3, as DNA: TGTGCCAGTAGTTCCTTCCGGGACAGGGGCACAGATACGCAGTATTTT. Translated, it gives CASSSFRDRGTDTQYF.

The chain recombines TRBV3-1 (or the pseudogene TRBV3-2) with TRBJ1-1; D remains ambiguous. The CDR3 sequence is 11 residues long. V shed 6 bases and J shed 11 bases, with 13 bases lying between them. Germline-derived CDR1 and CDR2 are LGHDT and YNNKEL (reference sequence). CDR3 nucleotides: TGTGCCAGCAGACCCGACATTATGGCTTTCTTT. This gives the protein CASRPDIMAFF.

Only one count was recorded for this clone. The chain has TRBV5-4 and TRBJ2-5, with 8 bases matching TRBD1. Germline V lookup: CDR1 SGHNT, CDR2 YYREEE (reference sequence). The V and J ends lost 0 bases and 7 bases, in that order; junction bases with no gene match: 11. The CDR3 sequence is 16 residues long. The CDR3 protein is CASSLAGPGGVGTQYF. The CDR3 DNA sequence: TGTGCCAGCAGCTTGGCCGGGCCAGGGGGCGTTGGGACCCAGTACTTC.

This chain uses TRBV10-3 with TRBJ2-7; possibly TRBD2 for D (5 bases). V lost 3 bases and J 0 bases, leaving 15 bases between the germline ends. The CDR3 is 16 amino acids. Germline CDR1 ENHRY, CDR2 SYGVKD. CDR3 sequence: CAISDGGRVGSYEQYF. DNA of the CDR3: TGTGCCATCAGTGACGGAGGTCGGGTAGGCTCCTACGAGCAGTACTTC.

The chain uses TRBV28 and TRBJ2-4; D is possibly TRBD2 (5 bases). Trimming shortened V by 6 bases and J by 7 bases, and 22 bases separated the two germline ends. Germline CDR1 is MDHEN and CDR2 is SYDVKM. The CDR3 is 16 residues long. The CDR3 loop is CASSPRLLRSRNIQYF. CDR3 in DNA: TGTGCCAGCAGCCCAAGACTACTCCGAAGTAGGAACATTCAGTACTTC.

V is TRBV7-3 and J is TRBJ2-2; the match to TRBD2 covers 13 bases. Trimming at V came to 2 bases and at J to 2 bases, leaving 5 bases not matched to a gene. The CDR3 length is 18 residues. CDR1 is SGHTA and CDR2 is FQGTGA in the germline V gene. CDR3 nucleotide sequence: TGTGCCAGCAGCTTACACCGACTAGCGGGAGGCAACACCGGGGAGCTGTTTTTT. Translated, it gives CASSLHRLAGGNTGELFF. The full variable domain, its missing parts supplied by reference TRBV7-3 and TRBJ2-2, is GAGVSQTPSNKVTEKGKYVELRCDPISGHTALYWYRQSLGQGPEFLIYFQGTGAADDSGLPNDRFFAVRPEGSVSTLKIQRTERGDSAVYLCASSLHRLAGGNTGELFFGEGSRLTVL.

The chain combines TRBV21-1 with TRBJ2-1; TRBD2 is the table's D call, not checked against the DNA. TRBV21-1 is a pseudogene locus. The CDR3 extends over 24 amino acids. CDR3 in DNA: TGTGCCAGCAGCACCCCAAAGGGGCGGGAGGGGACTAGCGGGAGTCCGGCTCGCCACTCTAAGGAGTTCTTC. Its translation: CASSTPKGREGTSGSPARHSKEFF.

V usage is TRBV4-1 and J usage is TRBJ2-7; D uncertain. Trimming took off 3 bases at V and 3 bases at J, with 9 bases between the two ends. Germline-derived CDR1 and CDR2 are MGHRA and YSYEKL. This CDR3 spans 13 amino acids. The CDR3 sequence: CASSQNTGYEQYF. CDR3 nucleotides: TGCGCCAGCAGCCAGAACACGGGCTACGAGCAGTACTTC.

V and J are TRBV19 and TRBJ2-2, with a tentative D call TRBD2 (5 bases). The length of the CDR3 is 16 residues. CDR1 is LNHDA, CDR2 SQIVND, per germline (reference sequence). The V end was cut by 6 bases, the J end by 0 bases, with 14 bases between. The CDR3 spells CASRTTSLANTGELFF. CDR3 nucleotide sequence: TGTGCCAGTAGAACTACTAGTCTTGCGAACACCGGGGAGCTGTTTTTT.

The chain combines TRBV4-1 with TRBJ2-5, with 8 bases fitting TRBD2. Germline values: CDR1 MGHRA, CDR2 YSYEKL. The CDR3 spans 14 residues. J was trimmed by 1 base and V by 2 bases; bases with no gene match: 0. The CDR3 sequence: CASSQREGQETQYF. The CDR3, as DNA: TGCGCCAGCAGCCAACGGGAGGGCCAAGAGACCCAGTACTTC.

This clone has only a few counts. The chain recombines TRBV6-2 or TRBV6-3 with TRBJ2-2; 15 bases agree with TRBD2. The CDR3 is made up of 17 amino acids. CDR1 MNHEY and CDR2 SVGEGT come from the germline V gene. With 4 bases clipped from V and 2 bases from J, the junction kept 2 bases outside the gene matches. This CDR3 is CASSWTSGRANTGELFF. DNA for the CDR3: TGTGCCAGCAGTTGGACTAGCGGGAGGGCCAACACCGGGGAGCTGTTTTTT.

V is TRBV30 and J is TRBJ1-5; D is undetermined. Germline V gene sequence: CDR1 GTSNPN, CDR2 SVGIG (reference sequence). Trimming shortened V by 0 bases and J by 4 bases, and 10 bases separated the two germline ends. The CDR3 totals 14 residues. This CDR3 is CAWSVGSLNQPQHF. DNA of the CDR3: TGTGCCTGGAGTGTGGGCAGCCTGAATCAGCCCCAGCATTTT. The whole variable domain, remainder taken from reference TRBV30 and TRBJ1-5, is SQTIHQWPATLVQPVGSPLSLECTVEGTSNPNLYWYRQAAGRGLQLLFYSVGIGQISSEVPQNLSASRPQDRQFILSSKKLLLSDSGFYLCAWSVGSLNQPQHFGDGTRLSIL.

This chain connects TRBV24-1 to TRBJ2-1; 9 nucleotides align to TRBD2. After removal of 4 bases from V and 5 bases from J, the junction contained 5 bases not matched to a gene. CDR1 KGHDR and CDR2 SFDVKD come from the germline V gene. CDR3 size: 15 residues. CDR3 sequence: CATSDRTSDNNEQFF. For the CDR3, the DNA is TGTGCCACCAGTGACCGGACTAGCGATAACAATGAGCAGTTCTTC.

The chain joins TRBV5-1 to TRBJ2-7; 7 nucleotides line up with TRBD1. This CDR3 has 16 amino acids. Per the germline V gene, CDR1 is SGHRS and CDR2 is YFSETQ. Unmatched junction bases numbered 8, after V lost 0 bases and J lost 2 bases. The CDR3 reads CASSLAGRGIPYEQYF. The CDR3 nucleotides are TGCGCCAGCAGCTTGGCCGGCAGGGGGATACCCTACGAGCAGTACTTC.

CDR3 in DNA: TGTGCCAGCAGATCGACCGGGGAGCTGTTTTTT. It specifies CASRSTGELFF. The V call is TRBV7-9, the J call TRBJ2-2; D ambiguous. Germline lookup yields CDR1 SEHNR and CDR2 FQNEAQ (reference sequence). V was clipped by 6 bases and J by 5 bases, with 4 bases between them. The CDR3 sequence is 11 residues long.

The chain recombines TRBV7-2 with TRBJ1-2; 8 bases map to TRBD1. Germline assignment: CDR1 SGHTA and CDR2 FQGNSA. The V segment lost 5 bases and the J segment 5 bases; nucleotides outside the gene matches: 10. The CDR3 has 15 amino acids. CDR3 nucleotides: TGTGCCAGCAGCCCCAGGGGGCTTCCCGGATATGGCTACACCTTC. Protein product: CASSPRGLPGYGYTF.

This CDR3 reads CASSYRRTGGQETQYF. The CDR3, as DNA: TGTGCCAGCAGTTACAGGCGCACAGGGGGCCAAGAGACCCAGTACTTC. V is TRBV6-6 and J is TRBJ2-5, with 8 bases that match TRBD1. Germline V gene lookup returns CDR1 MNHNY and CDR2 SVGAGI (reference sequence). The J segment lost 1 base and the V segment lost 2 bases, leaving 6 bases of the junction unmatched. The CDR3 totals 16 residues.

This clone was seen a single time. The chain carries TRBV2 and TRBJ1-2; 12 nucleotides match TRBD1. Germline values: CDR1 SNHLY, CDR2 FYNNEI. This CDR3 region has 16 residues. With 8 bases clipped from V and 6 bases from J, the junction kept 13 bases outside the gene matches. As DNA, the CDR3 is TGTGCCAGCCGAACCGGGACAGGGGGCTTACGGCATGGCTACACCTTC. Amino acid sequence: CASRTGTGGLRHGYTF.

The V gene is TRBV2, the J gene TRBJ1-5; 8 bases fit TRBD1. This CDR3 region has 14 residues. Germline loops: CDR1 SNHLY, CDR2 FYNNEI. V shed 6 bases, J shed 6 bases, and the junction held 7 bases outside the gene matches. CDR3 DNA: TGTGCCAGCAGCCTCAGGACAGGGTTTCAGCCCCAGCATTTT. It translates to CASSLRTGFQPQHF.

The chain has TRBV5-1 and TRBJ2-2; 13 nucleotides align to TRBD2. Germline CDR1 and CDR2: SGHRS and YFSETQ. This CDR3 is 17 amino acids long. V dropped 5 bases and J dropped 0; count of bases not matched to a gene: 4. The CDR3 bases are TGCGCCAGCAGGTGGACTAGCGGGAGCCCGAACACCGGGGAGCTGTTTTTT. It yields the protein CASRWTSGSPNTGELFF.

The V call is TRBV11-2, the J call TRBJ1-3; unclear D gene. There are 18 residues in the CDR3. Trimming left V 2 bases short and J 0 bases short, with 17 bases between. The V gene's germline CDR1 is SGHAT and CDR2 FQNNGV. CDR3 nucleotide sequence: TGTGCCAGCAGCTTACGGGGAAGGGCTCTGGGCTCTGGAAACACCATATATTTT. This sequence encodes CASSLRGRALGSGNTIYF.

V is TRBV5-1 and J is TRBJ2-3; D might be TRBD1 (6 bases). Per the germline V gene, CDR1 is SGHRS and CDR2 is YFSETQ. V was trimmed by 6 bases and J by 3 bases, leaving 8 bases between them. The CDR3 totals 12 residues. The DNA of the CDR3 is TGCGCCAGCACCCAGGGGACAGATACGCAGTATTTT. It is translated as CASTQGTDTQYF.

The V call is TRBV6-2 or TRBV6-3, the J call TRBJ2-2, with 11 bases lining up with TRBD2. Germline loops: CDR1 MNHEY, CDR2 SVGEGT. The CDR3 sequence is 16 residues long. J lost 5 bases, V lost 6 bases, and 8 bases had no gene match. For the CDR3, the DNA is TGTGCCAGCAGATACCTAGCGGGAGGAGAGACCGGGGAGCTGTTTTTT. This encodes CASRYLAGGETGELFF.

Written as DNA, the CDR3 is TGTGCCAGCAGCCTAGCGGGAGAAAGGGATACGCAGTATTTT. Amino acids: CASSLAGERDTQYF. This rearrangement joins TRBV14 to TRBJ2-3, with 9 bases lining up with TRBD2. CDR1 is SGHDN and CDR2 is FVKESK in the germline V gene. The CDR3 loop spans 14 amino acids. V shed 4 bases, J shed 6 bases, and the junction held 5 bases outside the gene matches. The full variable domain, its missing parts supplied by reference TRBV14 and TRBJ2-3, is EAGVTQFPSHSVIEKGQTVTLRCDPISGHDNLYWYRRVMGKEIKFLLHFVKESKQDESGMPNNRFLAERTGGTYSTLKVQPAELEDSGVYFCASSLAGERDTQYFGPGTRLTVL.